This is a list of T cell receptor beta chains from one sample in a study of blood T cell repertoires in COVID-19. TCRdb's table, derived via immunoSEQ multiplex PCR, lists solely in-frame clones and lacks some. The sample contains hundreds of thousands of clones, approximately 86% of which appear only once. The specimen was peripheral blood. All receptors come from a young man with active or convalescent COVID-19. CDR3s include the opening cysteine and the closing phenylalanine or tryptophan. D genes are given only for firm matches. A row's size may be missing; if present it is once, few, many or a size class.

. | TRBJ2-2 | . | TRBV25-1 | TGTGCCAGCAGTGCGCCTCCGGCGGGCGGGGAGCTGTTTTTT | CASSAPPAGGELFF
few | TRBJ1-5 | TRBD1 | TRBV7-7 | TGTGCCAGCAGCCTCAGTGAGGGGACAGTGGATAGCAATCAGCCCCAGCATTTT | CASSLSEGTVDSNQPQHF
. | TRBJ1-1 | TRBD1 | TRBV6-5 | TGTGCCAGCAGCGGGACAGGGGAAGTGGCTGAAGCTTTCTTT | CASSGTGEVAEAFF
. | TRBJ2-3 | TRBD2 | TRBV4-1 | TGCGCCAGCAGCCAAGTCCTAGCGGGGGGCCCGGATACGCAGTATTTT | CASSQVLAGGPDTQYF
. | TRBJ2-2 | . | TRBV20-1 | TGCAGTGCTAGTCGGCAGCGGAACACCGGGGAGCTGTTTTTT | CSASRQRNTGELFF
. | TRBJ2-7 | . | TRBV5-1 | TGCGCCAGCAGCTTGGCAGGGAAATCCTACGAGCAGTACTTC | CASSLAGKSYEQYF
. | TRBJ2-7 | . | TRBV7-6 | TGTGCCAGCAGCTTAGCGGACTCCCTCTCCTACGAGCAGTACTTC | CASSLADSLSYEQYF
. | TRBJ2-1 | . | TRBV25-1 | TGTGCCAGCAGAGGTGTGTCGACAGGTCCTCTCTACGACAATGAGCAGTTCTTC | CASRGVSTGPLYDNEQFF
. | TRBJ2-6 | . | TRBV2 | TGTGCCAGCAGTGGAGGAATTGAAAACTCTGGGGCCAACGTCCTGACTTTC | CASSGGIENSGANVLTF
. | TRBJ2-2 | TRBD1 | TRBV18 | TGTGCCAGCTCACCCCTGCAGGGGGACACCGGGGAGCTGTTTTTT | CASSPLQGDTGELFF
. | TRBJ2-1 | TRBD2 | TRBV7-2 | TGTGCCAGCAGCCCTGGCGGGGGGGCCTACAATGAGCAGTTCTTC | CASSPGGGAYNEQFF
. | TRBJ2-5 | . | TRBV28 | TGTGCCAGCAGTTTATTTAAACCCCAGGACGGACACCAAACGCGGACCCAGTACTTC | CASSLFKPQDGHQTRTQYF
. | TRBJ2-5 | . | TRBV7-9 | TGTGCCAGCAGCTTAGTTCAGGGTTTAGAGACCCAGTACTTC | CASSLVQGLETQYF
. | TRBJ2-7 | TRBD1 | TRBV5-6 | TGTGCCAGCAGCTTGTGGGACAGGGGGAGCTACGAGCAGTACTTC | CASSLWDRGSYEQYF
. | TRBJ2-7 | . | TRBV19 | TGTGCCAGTAGTGTCACACTAGCTCGCTCCTACGAGCAGTACTTC | CASSVTLARSYEQYF
. | TRBJ2-5 | TRBD2 | TRBV19 | TGTGCCAGTTCTTCGCGGGGGGGGCGAGAGACCCAGTACTTC | CASSSRGGRETQYF
. | TRBJ2-7 | TRBD1 | TRBV19 | TGTGCCAGTAGTAAGGGACAGACCTACGAGCAGTACTTC | CASSKGQTYEQYF
. | TRBJ2-7 | . | TRBV7-2 | TGTGCCAGCAGCTTCTTAAGGGGGGGAGAACGGGAGCAGTACTTC | CASSFLRGGEREQYF
. | TRBJ1-1 | . | TRBV20-1 | TGCAGTTGGAGTTTGAACACTGAAGCTTTCTTT | CSWSLNTEAFF
. | TRBJ2-5 | TRBD2 | TRBV7-2 | TGTGCCAGCAGCTCGGGACTAGATTCGAAGACCCAGTACTTC | CASSSGLDSKTQYF
. | TRBJ2-1 | TRBD2 | TRBV5-5 | TGTGCCAGCAGCTTGGGGCTAGCGGGGTACAATGAGCAGTTCTTC | CASSLGLAGYNEQFF
. | TRBJ1-5 | . | TRBV6-6 | TGTGCCAGCAGTTCCGAGGGTGGCCGCCAGCATTTT | CASSSEGGRQHF
. | TRBJ1-5 | TRBD1 | TRBV19 | TGTGCCAGTAGTAACCTGGACAGGACCGCCTCACAGCCCCAGCATTTT | CASSNLDRTASQPQHF
. | TRBJ1-2 | . | TRBV19 | TGTGCCAGCATCGATTCGGGATTCAACTATGGCTACACCTTC | CASIDSGFNYGYTF
. | TRBJ1-6 | TRBD1 | TRBV14 | TGTGCCAGCAGCCCCCGACAGGGGATGATTTCACCCCTCCACTTT | CASSPRQGMISPLHF
. | TRBJ2-1 | TRBD2 | TRBV18 | TGTGCCAGCTCACCCCCTAGCGGGGGGGGCTACAATGAGCAGTTCTTC | CASSPPSGGGYNEQFF
once | TRBJ2-2 | TRBD1 | TRBV7-8 | TGTGCCAGCAGCTTAGTGACAGGGCAAACCGGGGAGCTGTTTTTT | CASSLVTGQTGELFF
. | TRBJ2-5 | . | TRBV27 | TGTGCCAGCAGTTTATACAGGGAAGAGACCCAGTACTTC | CASSLYREETQYF
. | TRBJ1-2 | . | TRBV12-5 | TGTGCTAGTGGTTTCCGGGACTATGGCTACACCTTC | CASGFRDYGYTF
. | TRBJ2-3 | . | TRBV29-1 | TGCAGCGTTGACGTCGGGTTTTCAGATACGCAGTATTTT | CSVDVGFSDTQYF
. | TRBJ2-2 | TRBD1 | TRBV4-3 | TGCGCCAGCAGCCAAGGGACAGGGCAAGACACCGGGGAGCTGTTTTTT | CASSQGTGQDTGELFF
. | TRBJ1-1 | TRBD1 | TRBV4-3 | TGCGCCAGCAGCCAACACACAGGGGGCACTGAAGCTTTCTTT | CASSQHTGGTEAFF
. | TRBJ2-1 | . | TRBV4-1 | TGCGCCAGCAGCCAAGCTAGAACAAACTCCTACAATGAGCAGTTCTTC | CASSQARTNSYNEQFF
. | TRBJ2-3 | TRBD1 | TRBV11-3 | TGTGCCAGCAGCAGTCGGACAGGGAGCACAGATACGCAGTATTTT | CASSSRTGSTDTQYF
once | TRBJ2-1 | TRBD2 | TRBV5-4 | TGTGCCAGCAGTTCAGCCTCTAGCGGGTCCAAATACAATGAGCAGTTCTTC | CASSSASSGSKYNEQFF
. | TRBJ1-3 | . | TRBV6-5 | TGTGCCAGCAGTCGCGGACAGATCTCTGGAAACACCATATATTTT | CASSRGQISGNTIYF
once | TRBJ1-3 | . | TRBV29-1 | TGCAGCGTTGAAGATACAGGTCGCGTTGGAAACACCATATATTTT | CSVEDTGRVGNTIYF
. | TRBJ1-2 | . | TRBV2 | TGTGCCATTCCCCTTACATCCCTTCGTGGCTACACCTTC | CAIPLTSLRGYTF
. | TRBJ2-3 | TRBD2 | TRBV10-3 | TGTGCCATCAGTGAACTAGCGGGGGGGCGGACAGATACGCAGTATTTT | CAISELAGGRTDTQYF
. | TRBJ1-3 | . | TRBV5-1 | TGCGCCAGCAGCTTGGATTTGCGGGGAAACACCATATATTTT | CASSLDLRGNTIYF
. | TRBJ2-1 | TRBD2 | TRBV6-6 | TGTGCCAGCAGTTACTCGATACTAGCGGTGTACAATGAGCAGTTCTTC | CASSYSILAVYNEQFF
. | TRBJ2-7 | . | TRBV9 | TGTGCCAGCAGCGGTGGTGGAGGGGTGCACGAGCAGTACTTC | CASSGGGGVHEQYF
. | TRBJ2-1 | TRBD2 | TRBV7-9 | TGTGCCAGCAGCTTTAGAGGACTAGCGGGCTACAATGAGCAGTTCTTC | CASSFRGLAGYNEQFF
. | TRBJ1-2 | . | TRBV3-1/TRBV3-2 | TGTGCCAGCAGCCAAGATAACAGAGGCTACACCTTC | CASSQDNRGYTF
. | TRBJ2-7 | TRBD2 | TRBV23-1 | TGCGCCAGCAGTTCCAGGACTAGCGCAAGCTCCTACGAGCAGTACTTC | CASSSRTSASSYEQYF
few | TRBJ1-1 | . | TRBV12-5 | TGTGCTAGTGGTTTGGGGACCACCGCCAGGGCGAACACTGAAGCTTTCTTT | CASGLGTTARANTEAFF
. | TRBJ2-3 | TRBD1 | TRBV6-1 | TGTGCCAGCACCGGACAGGGAACAGATACGCAGTATTTT | CASTGQGTDTQYF
. | TRBJ1-1 | . | TRBV14 | TGTGCCAGCAGCCAATCGACACGGACTGAAGCTTTCTTT | CASSQSTRTEAFF
. | TRBJ2-3 | . | TRBV9 | TGTGCCAGCAGCGCCCCCTCCACAGATACGCAGTATTTT | CASSAPSTDTQYF
. | TRBJ1-1 | TRBD1 | TRBV25-1 | TGTGCCAGCAGTCAAACAGGGGTCGGAGGCACTGAAGCTTTCTTT | CASSQTGVGGTEAFF
. | TRBJ1-5 | . | TRBV4-1 | TGCGCCAGCACCCCAGGGGCACCCCGGGGCAATCAGCCCCAGCATTTT | CASTPGAPRGNQPQHF
. | TRBJ1-5 | TRBD1 | TRBV27 | TGTGCCAGCAGTTTATTAGGGACAGGGGGCTTACAGCCCCAGCATTTT | CASSLLGTGGLQPQHF